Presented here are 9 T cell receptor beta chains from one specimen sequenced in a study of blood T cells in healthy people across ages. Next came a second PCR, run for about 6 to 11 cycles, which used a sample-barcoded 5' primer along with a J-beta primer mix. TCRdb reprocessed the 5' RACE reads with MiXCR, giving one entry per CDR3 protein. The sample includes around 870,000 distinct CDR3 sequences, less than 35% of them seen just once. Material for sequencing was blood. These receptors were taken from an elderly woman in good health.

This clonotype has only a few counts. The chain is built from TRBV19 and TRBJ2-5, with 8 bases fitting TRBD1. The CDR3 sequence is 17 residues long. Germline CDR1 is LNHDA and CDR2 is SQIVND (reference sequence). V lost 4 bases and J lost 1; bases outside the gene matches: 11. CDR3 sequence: CASSTGTGQGFQETQYF. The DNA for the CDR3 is TGTGCCAGTAGTACCGGGACAGGACAAGGGTTCCAAGAGACCCAGTACTTC.

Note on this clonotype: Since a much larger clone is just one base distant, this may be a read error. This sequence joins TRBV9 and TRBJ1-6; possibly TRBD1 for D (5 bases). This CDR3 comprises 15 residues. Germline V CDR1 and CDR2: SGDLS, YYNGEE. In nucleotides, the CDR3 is TGTGCCAGCAGCGTATCGCCAGGGAGAAATTCACCCCCCCACTTT. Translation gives CASSVSPGRNSPPHF. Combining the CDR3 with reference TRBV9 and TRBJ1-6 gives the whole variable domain DSGVTQTPKHLITATGQRVTLRCSPRSGDLSVYWYQQSLDQGLQFLIQYYNGEERAKGNILERFSAQQFPDLHSELNLSSLELGDSALYFCASSVSPGRNSPPHFGNGTRLTVT.

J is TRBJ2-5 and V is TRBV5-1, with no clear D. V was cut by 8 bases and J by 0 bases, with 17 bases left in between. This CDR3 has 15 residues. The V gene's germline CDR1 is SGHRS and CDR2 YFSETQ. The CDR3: CARSVQGSDQETQYF. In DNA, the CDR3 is TGCGCCAGAAGCGTCCAAGGAAGCGACCAAGAGACCCAGTACTTC.

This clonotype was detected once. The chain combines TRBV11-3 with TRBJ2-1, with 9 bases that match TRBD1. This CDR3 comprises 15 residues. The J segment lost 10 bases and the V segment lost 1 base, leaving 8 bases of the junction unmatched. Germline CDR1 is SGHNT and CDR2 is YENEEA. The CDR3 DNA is TGTGCCAGCAGCTTAGGCGGGACAGGGCGCCAAGAGCAGTTCTTC. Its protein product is CASSLGGTGRQEQFF.

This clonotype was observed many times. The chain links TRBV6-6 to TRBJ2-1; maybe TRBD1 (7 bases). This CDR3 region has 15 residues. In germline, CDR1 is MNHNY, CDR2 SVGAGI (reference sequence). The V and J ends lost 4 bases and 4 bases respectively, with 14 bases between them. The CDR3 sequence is CASSSGGSFYNEQFF. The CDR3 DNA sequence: TGTGCCAGCAGTTCAGGGGGGTCCTTTTACAATGAGCAGTTCTTC.

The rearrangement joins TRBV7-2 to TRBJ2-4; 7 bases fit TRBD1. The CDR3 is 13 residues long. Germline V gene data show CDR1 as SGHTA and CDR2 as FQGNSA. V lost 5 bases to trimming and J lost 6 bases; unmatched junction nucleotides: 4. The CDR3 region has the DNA TGTGCCAGCAGCCGACAGGGTGGAAACATTCAGTACTTC. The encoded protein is CASSRQGGNIQYF.

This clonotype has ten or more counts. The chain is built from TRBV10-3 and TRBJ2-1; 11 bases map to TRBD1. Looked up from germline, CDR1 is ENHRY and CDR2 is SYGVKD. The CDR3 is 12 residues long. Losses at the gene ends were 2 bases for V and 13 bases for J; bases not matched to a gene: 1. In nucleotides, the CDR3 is TGTGCCATCAGTGAGGGGACAGGGGGACAGTTCTTC. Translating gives CAISEGTGGQFF.

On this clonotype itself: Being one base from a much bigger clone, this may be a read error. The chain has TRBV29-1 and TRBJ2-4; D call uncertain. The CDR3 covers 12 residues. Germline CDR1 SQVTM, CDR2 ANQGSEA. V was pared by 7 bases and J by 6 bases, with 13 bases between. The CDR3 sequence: CSGADGPNIQYF. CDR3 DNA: TGCAGCGGTGCAGACGGGCCAAACATTCAGTACTTC.

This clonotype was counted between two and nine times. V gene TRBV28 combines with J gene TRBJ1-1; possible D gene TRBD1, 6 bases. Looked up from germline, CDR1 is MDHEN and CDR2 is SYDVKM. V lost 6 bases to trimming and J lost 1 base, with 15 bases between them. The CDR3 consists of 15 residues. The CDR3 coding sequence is TGTGCCAGCAGCTATTACAGGGCATCGAACACTGAAGCTTTCTTT. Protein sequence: CASSYYRASNTEAFF.